The 4 T cell receptor beta chains in this list originate from one sample, sequenced in a study of metastatic and nonmetastatic thyroid tumors. TCRdb reprocessed the PCR reads using MiXCR. The sample holds approximately 28,000 clones, around a quarter seen once. All patients were untreated before thyroid surgery. The specimen sequenced was blood. These receptors originate from a female donor with papillary thyroid cancer or a benign thyroid nodule (not recorded which). Some clones in this sample may be carry-over from other donors' samples.

J is TRBJ2-1 and V is TRBV20-1; D unresolved. The V gene's germline CDR1 is DFQATT and CDR2 SNEGSKA (reference sequence). The CDR3 runs 15 residues. V dropped 0 bases and J dropped 0 bases, with 9 bases sitting between them. The CDR3 loop is CSARDLEVSYNEQFF. CDR3 DNA sequence: TGCAGTGCTAGAGATTTGGAAGTCTCCTACAATGAGCAGTTCTTC.

This chain links TRBV30 with TRBJ1-2, with 8 bases matching TRBD1. The CDR3 has 13 amino acids. Trimming removed 8 bases from V and 4 bases from J; junction bases left unmatched: 9. Per the germline V gene, CDR1 is GTSNPN and CDR2 is SVGIG (reference sequence). The CDR3: CAQRTGRFYGYTF. As DNA, the CDR3 is TGTGCCCAACGGACAGGGCGATTCTATGGCTACACCTTC.

The chain combines TRBV19 with TRBJ1-1; D perhaps matches TRBD1 (6 bases). Trimming stripped 3 bases from V and 2 bases from J, with 19 bases between. CDR3 length: 17 amino acids. Germline lookup yields CDR1 LNHDA and CDR2 SQIVND (reference sequence). The CDR3 here is CASSISYPMDRNTEAFF. CDR3 DNA: TGTGCCAGTAGTATCTCCTACCCCATGGACAGAAACACTGAAGCTTTCTTT.

The chain carries TRBV7-2 and TRBJ2-7; 7 bases fit TRBD2. J was trimmed by 3 bases and V by 2 bases; bases with no gene match: 4. The CDR3 contains 14 residues. The germline CDR1 and CDR2 sequences are SGHTA and FQGNSA. The chain's CDR3 is CASSLQSSGYEQYF. The CDR3 coding sequence is TGTGCCAGCAGCTTACAATCTAGCGGCTACGAGCAGTACTTC. Based on the CDR3 plus reference TRBV7-2 and TRBJ2-7, the full variable domain is GAGVSQSPSNKVTEKGKDVELRCDPISGHTALYWYRQSLGQGLEFLIYFQGNSAPDKSGLPSDRFSAERTGGSVSTLTIQRTQQEDSAVYLCASSLQSSGYEQYFGPGTRLTVT.